This T cell receptor beta chain was observed in a study of blood T cell repertoires in COVID-19. The CDR3 runs 15 residues. With V trimmed by 6 bases and J by 4 bases, 8 bases remained unmatched. Germline CDR1 SNHLY, CDR2 FYNNEI. Authors' methods: From reference gene primer amplification, estimates of nucleated cell counts were derived. The table came from immunoSEQ multiplex PCR; TCRdb's copy has only in-frame clones and leaves some out. V, J and clone size were drawn from that table, and D and trimming were deduced from the DNA. Altogether more than 300,000 clones are present, 87% being singletons, with the ten largest covering 5.5% to 7%. Adults between roughly 18 and 90 years of age took part from about two dozen US areas.

V usage is TRBV2 and J usage is TRBJ1-4, with TRBD1 matching 7 bases. Sequenced material: PBMCs or T cells enriched from blood (not recorded which). This TCR was recovered from a woman younger than 45 who had recovered from COVID-19. The CDR3 region is CASSPRQGYNEKLFF. CDR3 DNA sequence: TGTGCCAGCAGCCCCAGACAGGGTTATAATGAAAAACTGTTTTTT.